This T cell receptor (beta chain) was sequenced in a study of beta chain features in type 1 diabetes. Study information: Cell yields, gender and age were similar in healthy donors and patients.

The CDR3 consists of 12 residues. Trimming removed 5 bases at V and 10 bases at J, with 12 bases between. Germline assignment: CDR1 SGHAT and CDR2 FQNNGV. Isolated RNA was reverse transcribed in full, so expressed TCRB transcripts were sequenced. Sequenced naive, central memory and regulatory T cell samples produced an average of roughly 3.9 million reads. Data came from immunoSEQ multiplex PCR; TCRdb stores just in-frame clones and leaves some out. This sample yields 150,000 to 180,000 clones, of which around 10% are seen a single time; approximately 2% belongs to the top ten. Study-level results: Naive, central memory and regulatory TCRB repertoires appeared more similar among patients than healthy donors. Researchers report that Type 1 diabetes patients had moderately but significantly shorter TCRB CDR3s across all four CD4+ subsets.

A remark on this clone: The antigen remains unidentified.

This TCR was recovered from a man aged 18 to 29 in good health. Material for sequencing was central memory CD4+ T cells from blood. V gene TRBV11-2 combines with J gene TRBJ2-1, with a possible D match to TRBD2 (6 bases). CDR3 DNA: TGTGCCAGCAGCCCGTCTCTAGCGGAGCAGTTCTTC. As protein: CASSPSLAEQFF. Complete variable domain (other parts from reference TRBV11-2 and TRBJ2-1): EAGVAQSPRYKIIEKRQSVAFWCNPISGHATLYWYQQILGQGPKLLIQFQNNGVVDDSQLPKDRFSAERLKGVDSTLKIQPAKLEDSAVYLCASSPSLAEQFFGPGTRLTVL.